The T cell receptor beta chain under discussion was sequenced for a study of CXCR3-negative and CXCR3-positive naive CD8 T cells. Points from the study as a whole: Sequencing showed both naive subsets with comparably high diversity, and memory CD8+ cells much lower. Post-cryopreservation CXCR3 expression was partly diminished, and the bulk of assays employed fresh PBMCs.

The TRB libraries of cDNA were built by UMI-labeled 5' RACE. No DNA is given; TCRdb re-called the 5' RACE reads and lists each CDR3 protein once. This table holds about 43,000 distinct CDR3 sequences. Germline V gene sequence: CDR1 ENHRY, CDR2 SYGVKD. This CDR3 spans 15 amino acids. Note on this clonotype: The antigen is undetermined.

This clonotype was obtained from a human donor in good health. Some clones in this sample may be carry-over from other donors' samples. The sample taken for sequencing was memory CD8+ T cells from blood. This chain connects TRBV10-3 to TRBJ1-1. The CDR3 spells CAISSSDALETEAFF.